This TCR beta chain is drawn from a study of T cell changes during pregnancy in multiple sclerosis. Profiling relied on immunoSEQ multiplex PCR, and the TCRdb table lists in-frame clones only, not all of them. The repertoire holds 40,000 or so clones, with around 90% as singletons. The CDR3 extends over 15 amino acids. Germline loops: CDR1 KGHSH, CDR2 LQKENI. V was trimmed by 2 bases and J by 0 bases, leaving 5 bases between them. The rearrangement links TRBV18 to TRBJ2-6; D unclear. The clonotype was recovered from a female donor with multiple sclerosis, enrolled in a pregnancy study. The specimen comprised CD4+ T cells from peripheral blood mononuclear cells, sampled before pregnancy. The CDR3 reads CASSPASSGANVLTF. Written as DNA, the CDR3 is TGTGCCAGCTCACCAGCGAGCTCTGGGGCCAACGTCCTGACTTTC.